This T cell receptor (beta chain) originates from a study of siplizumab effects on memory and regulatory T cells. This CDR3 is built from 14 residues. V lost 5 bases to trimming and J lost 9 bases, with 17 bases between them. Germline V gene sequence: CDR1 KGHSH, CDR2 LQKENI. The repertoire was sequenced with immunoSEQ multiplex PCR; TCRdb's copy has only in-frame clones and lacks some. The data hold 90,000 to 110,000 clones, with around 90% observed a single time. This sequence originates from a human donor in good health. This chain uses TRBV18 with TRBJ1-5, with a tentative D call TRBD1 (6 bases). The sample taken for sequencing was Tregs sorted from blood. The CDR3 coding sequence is TGTGCCAGCTCAACACAGGGAAATTCCTGGCCCCAGCATTTT. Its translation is CASSTQGNSWPQHF.